This T cell receptor (beta chain) was captured in a study of metastatic and nonmetastatic thyroid tumors. Study as a whole: Both malignant and benign thyroid patients supplied peripheral blood and tumor or nodule tissue samples, across which the repertoires of these patients were then compared.

Patients were all untreated before their thyroid surgery. Study results and caveats: Malignant thyroid tumors reportedly had TCR beta diversity that was significantly higher than in benign nodules, in blood and tumor.

The CDR3 loop spans 15 amino acids. V dropped 1 base and J dropped 3 bases, with 10 bases sitting between them. Germline assignment: CDR1 LGHDT and CDR2 YNNKEL (reference sequence). In the authors' methods: The authors used CDR3 differences across clinicopathological groups to build a distant-metastasis classifier for papillary thyroid cancer. TCRdb used MiXCR to call clones anew from the PCR reads. TCRdb's processing, not the study's, gives the V and J calls here. The sample records fewer than 6,000 clones, under 30% being singletons. This clone is categorized as medium-sized. The antigen is unknown. This chain connects TRBV3-1 to TRBJ2-1, with D perhaps TRBD2 (6 bases). The sequence came from a male donor with papillary thyroid cancer or a benign thyroid nodule (not recorded which). Some clones in this sample may be carry-over from other donors' samples. Sequenced sample: adjacent normal tissue. The CDR3 loop is CASSQGPEGYNEQFF. CDR3 DNA: TGTGCCAGCAGCCAAGGGCCGGAGGGCTACAATGAGCAGTTCTTC.